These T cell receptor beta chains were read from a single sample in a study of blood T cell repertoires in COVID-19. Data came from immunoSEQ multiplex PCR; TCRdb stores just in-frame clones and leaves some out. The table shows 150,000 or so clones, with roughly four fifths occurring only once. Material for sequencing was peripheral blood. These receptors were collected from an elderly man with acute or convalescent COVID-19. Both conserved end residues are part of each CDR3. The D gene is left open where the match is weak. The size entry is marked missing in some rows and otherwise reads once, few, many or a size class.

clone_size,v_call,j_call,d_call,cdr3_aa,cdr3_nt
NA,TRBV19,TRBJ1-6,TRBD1,CASSATGNSPLHF,TGTGCCAGTAGCGCGACAGGGAATTCACCCCTCCACTTT
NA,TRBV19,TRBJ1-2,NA,CASSLEKGYTF,TGTGCCAGTAGTTTGGAGAAAGGCTACACCTTC
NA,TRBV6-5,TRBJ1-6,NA,CASSKGEERNSPLHF,TGTGCCAGCAGTAAGGGAGAGGAGAGAAATTCACCCCTCCACTTT
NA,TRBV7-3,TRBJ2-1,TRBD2,CASSLAGGRYNEQFF,TGTGCCAGCAGCTTAGCGGGGGGCCGGTACAATGAGCAGTTCTTC
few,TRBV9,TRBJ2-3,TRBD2,CASSALAGGPTDTQYF,TGTGCCAGCAGCGCTCTAGCGGGGGGGCCGACAGATACGCAGTATTTT
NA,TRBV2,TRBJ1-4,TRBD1,CASSGTGLNEKLFF,TGTGCCAGCAGTGGGACAGGCCTAAATGAAAAACTGTTTTTT
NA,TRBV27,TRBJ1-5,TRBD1,CASSFTGTVNQPQHF,TGTGCCAGCAGTTTCACCGGGACAGTCAATCAGCCCCAGCATTTT
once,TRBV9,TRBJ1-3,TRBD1,CASTRDRIISGNTIYF,TGTGCCAGCACCCGGGACAGAATCATCTCTGGAAACACCATATATTTT
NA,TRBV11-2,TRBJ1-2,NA,CASSLERGAMKSTF,TGTGCCAGCAGCTTAGAACGGGGGGCCATGAAATCCACCTTC
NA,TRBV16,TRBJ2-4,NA,CASSPQSQGTTYNIQYF,TGTGCCAGCAGCCCCCAAAGCCAGGGCACCACGTATAACATTCAGTACTTC
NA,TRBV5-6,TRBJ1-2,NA,CASSLTPLEGYYGYTF,TGTGCCAGCAGCTTAACTCCCCTAGAAGGCTACTATGGCTACACCTTC
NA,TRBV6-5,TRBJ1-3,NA,CASSPMVTPGNTIYF,TGTGCCAGCAGTCCAATGGTCACACCGGGAAACACCATATATTTT
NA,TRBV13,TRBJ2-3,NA,CASSFVRVSTDTQYF,TGTGCCAGCAGCTTCGTGCGGGTAAGCACAGATACGCAGTATTTT
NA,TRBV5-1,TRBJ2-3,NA,CASAGPSTDTQYF,TGCGCCAGCGCGGGGCCCAGCACAGATACGCAGTATTTT
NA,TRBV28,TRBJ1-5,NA,CASSPGGSNQPQHF,TGTGCCAGCAGTCCTGGCGGTAGCAATCAGCCCCAGCATTTT
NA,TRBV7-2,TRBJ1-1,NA,CASSFPPSARAEAFF,TGTGCCAGCAGCTTCCCCCCGAGCGCTAGAGCTGAAGCTTTCTTT
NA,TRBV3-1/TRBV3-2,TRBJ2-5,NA,CASSQAFPGVQETQYF,TGTGCCAGCAGCCAAGCTTTCCCGGGGGTCCAAGAGACCCAGTACTTC
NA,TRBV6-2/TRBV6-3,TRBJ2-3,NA,CASSDGLIFSSTDTQYF,TGTGCCAGCAGCGACGGACTCATTTTCTCTAGCACAGATACGCAGTATTTT
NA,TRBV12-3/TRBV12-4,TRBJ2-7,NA,CASSFGGREQYF,TGTGCCAGCAGTTTCGGGGGACGCGAGCAGTACTTC
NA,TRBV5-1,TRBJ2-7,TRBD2,CASSLSLAGASYEQYF,TGCGCCAGCAGCCTCTCACTAGCGGGGGCCTCCTACGAGCAGTACTTC
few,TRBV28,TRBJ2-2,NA,CASSFVQGATGELFF,TGTGCCAGCAGTTTCGTACAGGGTGCCACCGGGGAGCTGTTTTTT
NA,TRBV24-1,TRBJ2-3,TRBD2,CATSDPSGGVDTQYF,TGTGCCACCAGTGACCCTAGCGGGGGGGTTGATACGCAGTATTTT
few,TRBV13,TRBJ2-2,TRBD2,CASSPGWGSGGPTGELFF,TGTGCCAGCAGCCCAGGATGGGGTAGCGGGGGACCGACCGGGGAGCTGTTTTTT
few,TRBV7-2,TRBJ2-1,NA,CASSLGASSSYNEQFF,TGTGCCAGCAGCTTAGGGGCCTCGAGCTCCTACAATGAGCAGTTCTTC
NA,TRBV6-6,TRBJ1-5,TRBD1,CASTTGGPGQPQHF,TGTGCCAGCACCACAGGGGGCCCAGGCCAGCCCCAGCATTTT
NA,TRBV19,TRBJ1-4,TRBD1,CASRTPGQGREKLFF,TGTGCCAGTCGAACGCCGGGACAGGGGCGGGAAAAACTGTTTTTT
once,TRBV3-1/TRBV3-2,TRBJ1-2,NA,CASSQAPTGQNYGYTF,TGTGCCAGCAGCCAAGCCCCTACCGGACAGAACTATGGCTACACCTTC
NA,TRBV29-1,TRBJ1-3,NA,CSVDSEPSGNTIYF,TGCAGCGTTGACTCAGAACCCTCTGGAAACACCATATATTTT
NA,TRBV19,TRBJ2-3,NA,CASSIWQGGTDTQYF,TGTGCCAGTAGTATTTGGCAGGGCGGCACAGATACGCAGTATTTT
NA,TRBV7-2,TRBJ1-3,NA,CASSWGEFTGNTIYF,TGTGCCAGCAGCTGGGGGGAATTCACCGGAAACACCATATATTTT
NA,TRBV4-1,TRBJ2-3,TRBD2,CASSQDPGLETDTQYF,TGCGCCAGCAGCCAAGACCCGGGACTAGAGACAGATACGCAGTATTTT
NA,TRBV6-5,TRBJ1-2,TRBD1,CASTARQGVYGYTF,TGTGCCAGCACCGCGCGACAGGGGGTCTATGGCTACACCTTC
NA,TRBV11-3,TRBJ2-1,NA,CASSKGGGAGNEQFF,TGTGCCAGCAGCAAAGGAGGAGGGGCGGGAAATGAGCAGTTCTTC
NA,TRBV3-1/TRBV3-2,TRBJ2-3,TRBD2,CASSQDPAGADTQYF,TGTGCCAGCAGCCAAGACCCAGCGGGGGCCGATACGCAGTATTTT
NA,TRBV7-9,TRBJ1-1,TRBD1,CASSTDRVEAFF,TGTGCCAGCAGCACAGACAGGGTTGAAGCTTTCTTT
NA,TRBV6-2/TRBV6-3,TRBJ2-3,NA,CASSYAGSDTQYF,TGTGCCAGCAGTTACGCGGGGTCGGATACGCAGTATTTT
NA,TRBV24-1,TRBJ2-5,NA,CATSDDRSITETQYF,TGTGCCACCAGTGATGACAGGTCGATCACGGAGACCCAGTACTTC
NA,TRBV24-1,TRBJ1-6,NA,CATSVSSGGGESSYNSPLHF,TGTGCCACCAGTGTTTCCTCGGGCGGGGGGGAGAGCTCCTATAATTCACCCCTCCACTTT
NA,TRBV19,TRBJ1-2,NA,CATQMGHSSSDNYGYTF,TGTGCCACCCAAATGGGACACTCGAGCTCAGACAACTATGGCTACACCTTC
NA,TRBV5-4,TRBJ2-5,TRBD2,CASSQTSGGSETQYF,TGTGCCAGCAGCCAGACTAGCGGGGGGTCGGAGACCCAGTACTTC
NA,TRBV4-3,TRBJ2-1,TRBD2,CASSQGIAGGSPRFF,TGCGCCAGCAGCCAAGGGATAGCGGGGGGGTCGCCCCGGTTCTTC
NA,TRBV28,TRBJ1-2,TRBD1,CASSTDRANYGYTF,TGTGCCAGCAGCACCGACAGGGCGAACTATGGCTACACCTTC
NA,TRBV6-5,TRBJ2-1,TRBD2,CASSSLAGGVNEQFF,TGTGCCAGCAGCTCCCTAGCGGGGGGCGTCAATGAGCAGTTCTTC
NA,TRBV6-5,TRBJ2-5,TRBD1,CASSMTGARETQYF,TGTGCCAGCAGCATGACAGGGGCTCGGGAGACCCAGTACTTC
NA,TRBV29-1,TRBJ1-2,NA,CSVEESGVYGYTF,TGCAGCGTTGAAGAATCGGGAGTCTATGGCTACACCTTC